One sample yielded the 5 T cell receptor beta chains listed below, sequenced in a study of blood T cell repertoires in COVID-19. Produced via immunoSEQ multiplex PCR; TCRdb's table is partial and in-frame only. Here the sample spans under 200,000 clones, about nine tenths being singletons. Sequencing input: peripheral blood. These receptors were collected from a woman in her 70s with acute or convalescent COVID-19.

The chain carries TRBV24-1 and TRBJ1-5, with D possibly matching TRBD1 (5 bases). This CDR3 region has 14 residues. Germline V gives CDR1 KGHDR, CDR2 SFDVKD. V was cut by 4 bases and J by 6 bases, with 12 bases left in between. CDR3 nucleotide sequence: TGTGCCACCAGTGACAGGTCGGGGGGTCAGCCCCAGCATTTT. As protein: CATSDRSGGQPQHF.

A single count supports this clone. The J gene is TRBJ2-7, the V gene TRBV7-3; the D is unclear. Trimming left V 9 bases short and J 5 bases short, with 5 bases between. The CDR3 loop spans 9 amino acids. Per the germline V gene, CDR1 is SGHTA and CDR2 is FQGTGA. DNA of the CDR3: TGTGCCAGTGGCCACGAGCAGTACTTC. Its translation is CASGHEQYF.

The rearrangement joins TRBV19 to TRBJ1-1, with TRBD1 as a possible D gene (6 bases). Germline V gene data show CDR1 as LNHDA and CDR2 as SQIVND (reference sequence). The CDR3 has 17 amino acids. The V end lost 3 bases, the J end lost 4 bases, and 21 bases lay between the germline ends. The CDR3: CASSMVQGPGGGTEAFF. CDR3 sequence (DNA): TGTGCCAGTAGTATGGTCCAGGGGCCTGGTGGCGGCACTGAAGCTTTCTTT.

This clone was detected a few times. The chain recombines TRBV6-5 with TRBJ1-2; tentative D call: TRBD1 (6 bases). CDR1 and CDR2 from the germline V gene are MNHEY and SVGAGI. The V and J ends lost 5 bases and 5 bases respectively, with 12 bases between them. The CDR3 spans 13 residues. The CDR3, as DNA: TGTGCCAGCAGTCCCCGGGACATTTATGGCTACACCTTC. Translated: CASSPRDIYGYTF.

The chain employs TRBV18 and TRBJ1-5, with D possibly being TRBD1 (5 bases). CDR1 and CDR2 from the germline V gene are KGHSH and LQKENI. V was trimmed by 2 bases and J by 5 bases, leaving 10 bases between them. CDR3 length: 14 residues. In DNA, the CDR3 is TGTGCCAGCTCACCAATGGGGGGGGATCAGCCCCAGCATTTT. Protein: CASSPMGGDQPQHF.